Following are 32 T cell receptor beta chains from one sample sequenced in a study of T cell repertoires in cytomegalovirus infection. TCRdb reanalysed the reads using MiXCR and keeps one entry per CDR3 protein. The sample contains fewer than 850,000 distinct CDR3 sequences, almost 30% of which appear only once. Antigen specificity for these receptors is unknown. This specimen consisted of cultured CD8+ T cells from PBMCs, obtained from culture after CMV antigen stimulation. The receptors here all came from a human donor in good health (CMV status not recorded). Some clones in this sample may be carry-over from other donors' samples.

The V call is TRBV12-3 or TRBV12-4, the J call TRBJ2-3; the match to TRBD2 covers 7 bases. The CDR3 contains 15 residues. J was trimmed by 4 bases and V by 3 bases; bases with no gene match: 7. CDR3 residues: CASSFWEGGSDTQYF. The CDR3 bases are TGTGCCAGCAGTTTCTGGGAGGGAGGATCAGATACGCAGTATTTT.

This clonotype was seen a handful of times. This sequence joins TRBV10-3 and TRBJ1-3; no definite D call. This CDR3 spans 16 amino acids. CDR1 and CDR2 (germline): ENHRY, SYGVKD. The V and J ends lost 0 bases and 2 bases respectively, with 11 bases between them. The CDR3 sequence is CAISESSVGTGNTIYF. The CDR3 DNA sequence: TGTGCCATCAGTGAGTCGTCAGTAGGGACTGGAAACACCATATATTTT.

The CDR3 region is CAAHGGYGGNTIYF. The CDR3 nucleotides are TGTGCCGCCCATGGGGGTTATGGTGGAAACACCATATATTTT. This chain uses TRBV10-3 with TRBJ1-3; possibly TRBD1 for D (5 bases). Germline V gives CDR1 ENHRY, CDR2 SYGVKD. There are 14 residues in the CDR3. Trimming removed 11 bases from V and 3 bases from J, with 17 bases in between.

This clonotype has more than one count but fewer than ten. In DNA, the CDR3 is TGTGCCAGCAGCGAACCCGGACAGGGAAGGGAAGGCTACACCTTC. Translation gives CASSEPGQGREGYTF. This chain connects TRBV11-2 to TRBJ1-2; 8 nucleotides line up with TRBD1. The CDR3 is 15 residues long. The germline gives CDR1 SGHAT, CDR2 FQNNGV. The J segment lost 8 bases and the V segment lost 5 bases, leaving 13 bases of the junction unmatched.

This clonotype has a handful of counts. The gene calls are TRBV5-4 and TRBJ2-1; 11 positions agree with TRBD2. V lost 0 bases, J lost 2 bases, and 7 bases stayed unmatched. CDR1 and CDR2 (germline): SGHNT, YYREEE (reference sequence). This CDR3 contains 18 residues. The CDR3 loop is CASSLEGGGLAAYNEQFF. For the CDR3, the DNA is TGTGCCAGCAGCTTGGAGGGAGGGGGACTAGCGGCCTACAATGAGCAGTTCTTC. Full variable domain (outside the CDR3, taken from reference TRBV5-4 and TRBJ2-1): ETGVTQSPTHLIKTRGQQVTLRCSSQSGHNTVSWYQQALGQGPQFIFQYYREEENGRGNFPPRFSGLQFPNYSSELNVNALELDDSALYLCASSLEGGGLAAYNEQFFGPGTRLTVL.

This clonotype was counted many times. The gene calls are TRBV27 and TRBJ2-3, with 9 nucleotides matching TRBD2. Germline trimming cut 2 bases from V and 1 base from J; bases unmatched to any gene: 1. The CDR3 totals 15 residues. CDR1 and CDR2 from the germline V gene are MNHEY and SMNVEV (reference sequence). The CDR3: CASSLRTSGTDTQYF. DNA of the CDR3: TGTGCCAGCAGTTTACGGACTAGCGGCACAGATACGCAGTATTTT.

This chain joins TRBV6-6 and TRBJ1-1; 9 bases align to TRBD1. From germline, CDR1 is MNHNY and CDR2 SVGAGI (reference sequence). The V gene end was trimmed by 2 bases and the J gene end by 5 bases; junction bases not matched to a gene: 6. The CDR3 contains 15 residues. The CDR3 here is CASSYEGTGLTEAFF. CDR3 sequence (DNA): TGTGCCAGCAGTTACGAAGGGACAGGGTTGACTGAAGCTTTCTTT.

Notes on this clonotype: This could be a read error, since a much larger clone is one nucleotide away. As the CDR3 is not closed by the conserved phenylalanine or tryptophan, this likely results from a read error. The V call is TRBV7-6, the J call TRBJ2-7; D not certain. The CDR3 is 13 residues long. Trimming shortened V by 0 bases and J by 3 bases, and 6 bases separated the two germline ends. CDR1 and CDR2 (germline): SGHVS, FNYEAQ. For the CDR3, the DNA is TGTGCCAGCAGCTTAGCCATGGGCTACGAGCAGTACTGC. This codes for CASSLAMGYEQYC.

This clonotype was seen only a few times. The J gene is TRBJ2-3, the V gene TRBV19, with a weak D call TRBD2 (6 bases). CDR1 is LNHDA and CDR2 is SQIVND in the germline V gene (reference sequence). The V gene lost 3 bases and the J gene lost 0 bases, with 10 bases spanning the gap. There are 15 residues in the CDR3. The CDR3 region is CASSIGGLSTDTQYF. In DNA, the CDR3 is TGTGCCAGTAGTATCGGGGGATTGAGCACAGATACGCAGTATTTT. Variable domain in full (rest from reference TRBV19 and TRBJ2-3): DGGITQSPKYLFRKEGQNVTLSCEQNLNHDAMYWYRQDPGQGLRLIYYSQIVNDFQKGDIAEGYSVSREKKESFPLTVTSAQKNPTAFYLCASSIGGLSTDTQYFGPGTRLTVL.

As regards this clonotype: Since a much larger clone is just one base distant, this may be a read error. CDR3 coding DNA: TGTGCCAGCAACCTACCGGGACGTGCGGCAGATACGCAGTATTTT. Translating gives CASNLPGRAADTQYF. The rearrangement links TRBV7-2 to TRBJ2-3, with D perhaps being TRBD1 or TRBD2 (5 bases each). There are 15 residues in the CDR3. Trimming shortened V by 7 bases and J by 4 bases, and 18 bases separated the two germline ends. Looked up from germline, CDR1 is SGHTA and CDR2 is FQGNSA. Full variable domain (missing parts from reference TRBV7-2 and TRBJ2-3): GAGVSQSPSNKVTEKGKDVELRCDPISGHTALYWYRQSLGQGLEFLIYFQGNSAPDKSGLPSDRFSAERTGGSVSTLTIQRTQQEDSAVYLCASNLPGRAADTQYFGPGTRLTVL.

This clonotype was seen just once. Compared with germline, one end of the junction differs, possibly owing to a read error. V is TRBV19 and J is TRBJ2-4, with D unclear. Germline V gives CDR1 LNHDA, CDR2 SQIVND (reference sequence). The CDR3 covers 11 residues. CDR3 in amino acids: CTSTSGNIQYF. CDR3 DNA: TGTACCAGTACATCCGGGAACATTCAGTACTTC.

The chain employs TRBV2 and TRBJ2-5; the match to TRBD1 covers 8 bases. Germline lookup yields CDR1 SNHLY and CDR2 FYNNEI. The CDR3 has 18 amino acids. With V trimmed by 4 bases and J by 5 bases, 18 bases remained unmatched. The CDR3 DNA reads as TGTGCCAGCAGTGGACTCCGGGACAGGTACCAGGTACACGAGACCCAGTACTTC. Translated: CASSGLRDRYQVHETQYF.

This clonotype has just a few counts. The chain employs TRBV19 and TRBJ1-2; no definite D call. The germline V gene has CDR1 LNHDA and CDR2 SQIVND (reference sequence). V was clipped by 3 bases and J by 2 bases, with 10 bases between them. The CDR3 sequence is 14 residues long. DNA of the CDR3: TGTGCCAGTAGTATTGACCCGGGAAACTATGGCTACACCTTC. Amino acid sequence: CASSIDPGNYGYTF.

The V and J genes are TRBV5-4 and TRBJ1-6; TRBD1 aligns across 7 bases. Germline CDR1 SGHNT, CDR2 YYREEE (reference sequence). Trimming removed 4 bases from V and 7 bases from J; junction bases left unmatched: 8. The CDR3 has 15 amino acids. The chain's CDR3 is CASSPGTAGNSPLHF. The CDR3 DNA is TGTGCCAGCAGCCCCGGGACAGCGGGCAATTCACCCCTCCACTTT.

This clonotype was picked up a small number of times. CDR3 DNA: TGTGCCACCGCCCTGGGCGAGATACTTCCTAGCACAGATACGCAGTATTTT. Amino acid sequence: CATALGEILPSTDTQYF. The chain employs TRBV28 and TRBJ2-3; D call uncertain. The CDR3 extends over 17 amino acids. CDR1 MDHEN and CDR2 SYDVKM come from the germline V gene. Trimming took off 10 bases at V and 0 bases at J, with 23 bases between the two ends.

This rearrangement joins TRBV5-1 to TRBJ2-7; 8 positions agree with TRBD1. V shed 0 bases, J shed 3 bases, and the junction held 11 bases outside the gene matches. The CDR3 runs 17 residues. CDR1 is SGHRS, CDR2 YFSETQ, per germline. Here the CDR3 reads CASSLEPGQEFGYEQYF. The CDR3 coding sequence is TGCGCCAGCAGCTTGGAACCGGGACAGGAGTTTGGCTACGAGCAGTACTTC.

This clonotype occurred a few times. This chain joins TRBV28 and TRBJ1-5, with D perhaps matching TRBD1 (6 bases). Deletions cut 2 bases from V and 6 bases from J, with 14 bases between. CDR1 is MDHEN, CDR2 SYDVKM, per germline. CDR3 length equals 15 residues. The CDR3 bases are TGTGCCAGCAGTTTACTTCACAGGGCTAGTCAGCCCCAGCATTTT. Translated: CASSLLHRASQPQHF.

The CDR3 sequence: CASSSIGTPNYGYTF. In DNA form, the CDR3 reads TGTGCCAGCAGCTCAATCGGGACCCCGAACTATGGCTACACCTTC. The V and J genes are TRBV14 and TRBJ1-2; a possible D gene is TRBD1 (5 bases). The germline V gene has CDR1 SGHDN and CDR2 FVKESK. There are 15 residues in the CDR3. V was cut by 5 bases and J by 2 bases, with 15 bases left in between.

This sequence joins TRBV6-2 or TRBV6-3 and TRBJ1-1, with D perhaps TRBD1 (5 bases). This CDR3 is 14 amino acids long. Trimming pared 6 bases from V and 4 bases from J, leaving 15 bases between. Germline-derived CDR1 and CDR2 are MNHEY and SVGEGT. The CDR3 sequence is CASRWGGFGTEAFF. The CDR3 DNA follows: TGTGCCAGCAGATGGGGGGGATTCGGCACTGAAGCTTTCTTT.

This sequence joins TRBV15 and TRBJ1-5; maybe TRBD1 (5 bases). CDR3 length equals 15 residues. In germline, CDR1 is LNHNV, CDR2 YYDKDF (reference sequence). Trimming removed 0 bases at V and 7 bases at J, with 13 bases between. The CDR3 nucleotides read TGTGCCACCAGCAGAGATCGTGGGGGGGAACAGCCCCAGCATTTT. This translates into CATSRDRGGEQPQHF.

In regard to this clonotype: A much larger clone sits a single nucleotide away, making a read error possible. The rearrangement links TRBV9 to TRBJ1-1; no reliable D call. This CDR3 has 14 amino acids. Trimming took off 4 bases at V and 1 base at J, with 11 bases between the two ends. Germline assignment: CDR1 SGDLS and CDR2 YYNGEE. CDR3 sequence: CASSPLGRNTEAFF. The CDR3 DNA reads TGTGCCAGCAGCCCCCTGGGTAGGAACACTGAAGCTTTCTTT.

About this clonotype itself: A much larger clone differs by one base, so this may be a read error. The V call is TRBV7-9, the J call TRBJ1-3, with D unresolved. CDR1 SEHNR and CDR2 FQNEAQ come from the germline V gene (reference sequence). This CDR3 has 13 amino acids. CDR3 sequence: CASSGFSGNTICF. Here the CDR3 DNA reads TGTGCCAGCAGCGGGTTCTCCGGAAACACCATATGTTTT. Full variable domain (rest looked up from reference TRBV7-9 and TRBJ1-3): DTGVSQNPRHKITKRGQNVTFRCDPISEHNRLYWYRQTLGQGPEFLTYFQNEAQLEKSRLLSDRFSAERPKGSFSTLEIQRTEQGDSAMYLCASSGFSGNTICFGEGSWLTVV.

The V and J genes are TRBV19 and TRBJ1-6; D is undetermined. Germline lookup yields CDR1 LNHDA and CDR2 SQIVND (reference sequence). The germline V and J ends were trimmed by 3 bases and 8 bases, with 14 bases remaining between them. CDR3 length: 15 amino acids. The CDR3 region is CASSIVPRHDSPLHF. In nucleotides, the CDR3 is TGTGCCAGTAGTATCGTTCCCAGGCATGATTCACCCCTCCACTTT.

The V gene is TRBV12-3 or TRBV12-4, the J gene TRBJ2-7; D gene uncertain. Trimming left V 6 bases short and J 3 bases short, with 12 bases between. The CDR3 sequence is 13 residues long. The CDR3, as DNA: TGTGCCAGCAGCCTGGCAGAGAACTACGAGCAGTACTTC. This gives the protein CASSLAENYEQYF.

This chain connects TRBV27 to TRBJ1-1; no firm D call. In germline, CDR1 is MNHEY, CDR2 SMNVEV (reference sequence). V was cut by 1 base and J by 8 bases, with 14 bases left in between. This CDR3 region has 14 residues. CDR3 in DNA: TGTGCCAGCAGTTTATTGGGATCTCGAGGGGAAGCTTTCTTT. It yields the protein CASSLLGSRGEAFF.

CDR3: CASSLIGGEDEQYV. For the CDR3, the DNA is TGTGCCAGCAGCTTAATCGGGGGGGAGGACGAGCAGTACGTC. V gene TRBV7-2 combines with J gene TRBJ2-7, with TRBD2 matching over 8 bases. Per the germline V gene, CDR1 is SGHTA and CDR2 is FQGNSA. Losses at the gene ends were 2 bases for V and 5 bases for J; bases not matched to a gene: 5. The length of the CDR3 is 14 residues.

The genes are TRBV27 and TRBJ2-3; tentative D call: TRBD2 (5 bases). The V gene lost 5 bases and the J gene lost 6 bases, with 18 bases spanning the gap. CDR1 is MNHEY and CDR2 is SMNVEV in the germline V gene (reference sequence). CDR3 length: 15 amino acids. CDR3 bases: TGTGCCAGCAGTCCTCCGTTAGCGTACATGGATACGCAGTATTTT. Amino acid sequence: CASSPPLAYMDTQYF.

The chain joins TRBV6-2 or TRBV6-3 to TRBJ1-2; a weak D match, TRBD1 (5 bases). Germline-derived CDR1 and CDR2 are MNHEY and SVGEGT. V was shortened by 2 bases and J by 2 bases, with 15 bases between the two germline ends. The CDR3 consists of 16 residues. The chain's CDR3 is CASSYLRGGGNYGYTF. For the CDR3, the DNA is TGTGCCAGCAGTTACCTCCGGGGGGGTGGCAACTATGGCTACACCTTC.

This chain links TRBV20-1 with TRBJ1-4; no clear D. Germline loops: CDR1 DFQATT, CDR2 SNEGSKA (reference sequence). V was trimmed by 6 bases and J by 0 bases, leaving 17 bases between them. The CDR3 consists of 16 residues. In DNA form, the CDR3 reads TGCAGTGCCACCCCTTTATTCGGTCCAACTAATGAAAAACTGTTTTTT. Its translation: CSATPLFGPTNEKLFF.

This clonotype has at least ten counts. V and J are TRBV6-2 or TRBV6-3 and TRBJ1-1; the D is unclear. Germline assignment: CDR1 MNHEY and CDR2 SVGEGT. Trimming took off 4 bases at V and 8 bases at J, with 11 bases between the two ends. The CDR3 consists of 12 residues. The CDR3 spells CASSSSKTEAFF. The CDR3, as DNA: TGTGCCAGCAGTTCGTCCAAGACGGAAGCTTTCTTT.

CDR3 in amino acids: CASSPTWGGADTQYF. The CDR3 DNA is TGTGCCAGCAGCCCCACCTGGGGGGGGGCAGATACGCAGTATTTT. The chain uses TRBV7-6 and TRBJ2-3, with 7 bases aligning to TRBD2. The CDR3 has 15 residues. Germline V gene sequence: CDR1 SGHVS, CDR2 FNYEAQ. V trimming: 5 bases; J trimming: 4 bases; junction bases outside the gene matches: 9. The full variable domain, its missing parts supplied by reference TRBV7-6 and TRBJ2-3, is GAGVSQSPRYKVTKRGQDVALRCDPISGHVSLYWYRQALGQGPEFLTYFNYEAQQDKSGLPNDRFSAERPEGSISTLTIQRTEQRDSAMYRCASSPTWGGADTQYFGPGTRLTVL.

This clonotype has at least ten counts. V gene TRBV6-1 combines with J gene TRBJ2-3; D uncertain. The V gene lost 3 bases and the J gene lost 2 bases, with 12 bases spanning the gap. The V gene's germline CDR1 is MNHNS and CDR2 SASEGT. There are 15 residues in the CDR3. The CDR3: CASSDRTPFTDTQYF. DNA of the CDR3: TGTGCCAGCAGTGACAGGACCCCTTTCACAGATACGCAGTATTTT.